One sample yielded the 31 T cell receptor beta chains listed below, sequenced in a study of blood T cell repertoires in COVID-19. Generated by immunoSEQ multiplex PCR, the TCRdb table keeps only in-frame clones and is missing some. The sample yields a few hundred thousand clones, 70% to 90% seen once. Sequenced sample: peripheral blood. These receptors all stem from a woman aged 50 to 60 with acute or convalescent COVID-19.

This clone appeared a single time. The CDR3 here is CSASMVMAAGELFF. The CDR3 coding sequence is TGCAGTGCTAGTATGGTGATGGCAGCCGGGGAGCTGTTTTTT. V usage is TRBV20-1 and J usage is TRBJ2-2, with D uncertain. Germline V gives CDR1 DFQATT, CDR2 SNEGSKA (reference sequence). With 3 bases removed from V and 6 bases from J, the gap between germline ends came to 14 bases. The CDR3 runs to 14 residues.

With regard to this clone: One end of the junction varies from germline; a read error may be responsible. The chain uses TRBV19 and TRBJ1-2; TRBD1 matches 7 bases. The CDR3 is made up of 14 amino acids. The V gene's germline CDR1 is LNHDA and CDR2 SQIVND (reference sequence). The CDR3 DNA follows: TGTGCCAGTAGTAAAACAGGGGACGGCTATAGCTACACCTTC. Its protein is CASSKTGDGYSYTF.

V usage is TRBV19 and J usage is TRBJ2-5; a weak D match, TRBD2 (5 bases). Germline V gene lookup returns CDR1 LNHDA and CDR2 SQIVND (reference sequence). The CDR3 has 13 amino acids. The V and J ends lost 6 bases and 5 bases respectively, with 13 bases between them. The CDR3 protein is CASSSPERETQYF. DNA of the CDR3: TGTGCCAGTAGCAGCCCCGAGCGGGAGACCCAGTACTTC.

The chain joins TRBV6-2 or TRBV6-3 to TRBJ2-3; perhaps TRBD2 as D (6 bases). The CDR3 loop spans 14 amino acids. Trimming stripped 2 bases from V and 5 bases from J, with 11 bases between. CDR1 and CDR2 (germline): MNHEY, SVGEGT. The CDR3 loop reads CASSYGRGGDTQYF. The CDR3 coding sequence is TGTGCCAGCAGTTACGGTCGGGGAGGAGATACGCAGTATTTT.

The V and J genes are TRBV5-1 and TRBJ2-7, with 11 bases matching TRBD2. CDR3 length equals 15 residues. V lost 4 bases, J lost 6 bases, and 9 bases stayed unmatched. The germline V gene has CDR1 SGHRS and CDR2 YFSETQ. The CDR3 DNA sequence: TGCGCCAGCAGCGGGACTAGCGGCAAGGGAAGCGAGCAGTACTTC. It translates to CASSGTSGKGSEQYF. The full variable domain, with the rest looked up from reference TRBV5-1 and TRBJ2-7, is KAGVTQTPRYLIKTRGQQVTLSCSPISGHRSVSWYQQTPGQGLQFLFEYFSETQRNKGNFPGRFSGRQFSNSRSEMNVSTLELGDSALYLCASSGTSGKGSEQYFGPGTRLTVT.

The chain uses TRBV27 and TRBJ2-7, with 9 bases matching TRBD2. Germline V gives CDR1 MNHEY, CDR2 SMNVEV (reference sequence). After removal of 5 bases from V and 4 bases from J, the junction contained 9 bases not matched to a gene. This CDR3 contains 15 residues. CDR3 in amino acids: CASSQGPSGVYEQYF. The CDR3 region has the DNA TGTGCCAGCAGTCAGGGGCCTAGCGGGGTATACGAGCAGTACTTC.

The rearrangement uses TRBV12-3 or TRBV12-4 and TRBJ2-5; 7 bases match TRBD1. The CDR3 consists of 12 residues. Trimming removed 4 bases from V and 5 bases from J; junction bases left unmatched: 1. Here the CDR3 reads CASSSQGETQYF. DNA for the CDR3: TGTGCCAGCAGTTCACAGGGGGAGACCCAGTACTTC.

V is TRBV10-3 and J is TRBJ1-1; 8 bases match TRBD1. V was pared by 5 bases and J by 2 bases, with 4 bases of the junction left unmatched. Per the germline V gene, CDR1 is ENHRY and CDR2 is SYGVKD. The CDR3 length is 14 residues. CDR3 in DNA: TGTGCCATCAGTAAACAGGGGGGAAACACTGAAGCTTTCTTT. It translates to CAISKQGGNTEAFF.

The chain has TRBV16 and TRBJ2-1; 11 nucleotides match TRBD2. Germline values: CDR1 KGHSY, CDR2 FQNENV. Trimming took 4 bases from V and 8 from J; bases not matched to a gene: 13. This CDR3 has 17 residues. The CDR3 is CASSRTIAGGPFDEQFF. In nucleotides, the CDR3 is TGTGCCAGCAGCCGAACGATAGCGGGAGGGCCTTTCGATGAGCAGTTCTTC.

This clone has just one count. V and J are TRBV10-2 and TRBJ2-2; D perhaps matches TRBD1 (5 bases). In germline, CDR1 is WSHSY, CDR2 SAAADI. This CDR3 spans 14 amino acids. V lost 4 bases, J lost 7 bases, and 13 bases lay in between. CDR3 bases: TGCGCCAGCAGTGCTCAGGGAACCGACGGGGAGCTGTTTTTT. Its protein product is CASSAQGTDGELFF.

This clone has a handful of counts. The rearrangement uses TRBV5-4 and TRBJ2-7, with 10 bases identical to TRBD2. Germline assignment: CDR1 SGHNT and CDR2 YYREEE (reference sequence). The V gene end was trimmed by 2 bases and the J gene end by 5 bases; junction bases not matched to a gene: 7. The CDR3 extends over 15 amino acids. CDR3 sequence: CASSLTLAGHNEQYF. The CDR3 region has the DNA TGTGCCAGCAGCTTAACACTAGCGGGACACAACGAGCAGTACTTC. Together with reference TRBV5-4 and TRBJ2-7, the CDR3 gives the full variable domain: ETGVTQSPTHLIKTRGQQVTLRCSSQSGHNTVSWYQQALGQGPQFIFQYYREEENGRGNFPPRFSGLQFPNYSSELNVNALELDDSALYLCASSLTLAGHNEQYFGPGTRLTVT.

The chain recombines TRBV7-9 with TRBJ2-3; weak D call: TRBD2 (6 bases). The CDR3 length is 15 residues. CDR1 SEHNR and CDR2 FQNEAQ come from the germline V gene (reference sequence). V was pared by 5 bases and J by 4 bases, with 16 bases between. CDR3 in amino acids: CASSKDGGGADTQYF. The CDR3 coding sequence is TGTGCCAGCAGCAAGGACGGAGGAGGGGCAGATACGCAGTATTTT.

The genes are TRBV5-6 and TRBJ2-7; 8 positions match TRBD1. This CDR3 region has 14 residues. From germline, CDR1 is SGHDT and CDR2 YYEEEE. V was clipped by 4 bases and J by 5 bases; unmatched bases: 8. As DNA, the CDR3 is TGTGCCAGCAGCATTTACAGGGGGTACAACGAGCAGTACTTC. Amino acids: CASSIYRGYNEQYF.

The rearrangement joins TRBV2 to TRBJ1-2, with TRBD1 identical over 8 bases. Per germline, CDR1 SNHLY and CDR2 FYNNEI. The CDR3 is made up of 13 amino acids. J was trimmed by 6 bases and V by 5 bases; bases with no gene match: 5. DNA for the CDR3: TGTGCCAGCAGTCGGACAGGGACGGATGGCTACACCTTC. It encodes CASSRTGTDGYTF.

This rearrangement joins TRBV27 to TRBJ2-1; 9 positions agree with TRBD1. This CDR3 spans 14 amino acids. V was pared by 4 bases and J by 12 bases, with 10 bases of the junction left unmatched. Germline CDR1 reads MNHEY; CDR2 reads SMNVEV (reference sequence). The CDR3 spells CASSSARMGQGQFF. The DNA for the CDR3 is TGTGCCAGCAGTTCGGCCCGGATGGGACAGGGGCAGTTCTTC.

This clone has just a few counts. This chain links TRBV19 with TRBJ1-1; weak D call: TRBD1 (5 bases). Germline V gene sequence: CDR1 LNHDA, CDR2 SQIVND (reference sequence). Trimming left V 6 bases short and J 1 base short, with 15 bases between. The CDR3 is 15 amino acids. The CDR3 DNA reads as TGTGCCAGTAGCTCAGGGTTTTTTGGGAACACTGAAGCTTTCTTT. It codes for CASSSGFFGNTEAFF.

This chain joins TRBV27 and TRBJ1-5; tentatively, D is TRBD1 (6 bases). The V gene lost 6 bases and the J gene lost 3 bases, with 18 bases spanning the gap. This CDR3 comprises 16 residues. The V gene's germline CDR1 is MNHEY and CDR2 SMNVEV (reference sequence). In nucleotides, the CDR3 is TGTGCCAGCAGCTCACTAGGATACAGGGCCAATCAGCCCCAGCATTTT. Its translation: CASSSLGYRANQPQHF.

The chain is built from TRBV19 and TRBJ1-1; a weak D match, TRBD1 (5 bases). The CDR3 contains 15 residues. Deletions cut 8 bases from V and 0 bases from J, with 16 bases between. Germline V lookup: CDR1 LNHDA, CDR2 SQIVND (reference sequence). The CDR3 protein is CASERGRFMNTEAFF. CDR3 in DNA: TGTGCCAGTGAAAGGGGAAGGTTCATGAACACTGAAGCTTTCTTT.

This chain links TRBV6-5 with TRBJ1-1, with TRBD1 as a possible D gene (5 bases). The germline gives CDR1 MNHEY, CDR2 SVGAGI. The CDR3 extends over 14 amino acids. Trimming removed 0 bases at V and 9 bases at J, with 14 bases between. CDR3 loop: CASSYSKSGRKAFF. The CDR3 bases are TGTGCCAGCAGTTACTCGAAATCAGGGCGGAAAGCTTTCTTT.

This chain joins TRBV3-1 (or the pseudogene TRBV3-2) and TRBJ2-1, with 10 bases that match TRBD2. J was trimmed by 5 bases and V by 4 bases; bases with no gene match: 5. The germline V gene encodes CDR1 LGHDT and CDR2 YNNKEL (reference sequence). The CDR3 consists of 15 residues. CDR3 in amino acids: CASSRIAGGNNEQFF. CDR3 in DNA: TGTGCCAGCAGCCGGATAGCGGGAGGTAACAATGAGCAGTTCTTC.

The V and J genes are TRBV9 and TRBJ2-2, with 12 bases fitting TRBD2. The CDR3 is made up of 15 amino acids. CDR1 and CDR2 from the germline V gene are SGDLS and YYNGEE. The junction had 7 bases not matched to a gene; V was cut back by 4 bases and J by 9 bases. CDR3 sequence reads: CASSPRLAGVWELFF. CDR3 sequence (DNA): TGTGCCAGCAGCCCTCGACTAGCGGGAGTATGGGAGCTGTTTTTT.

This chain uses TRBV10-3 with TRBJ2-7, with 14 bases that match TRBD2. This CDR3 contains 13 residues. J was trimmed by 4 bases and V by 8 bases; bases with no gene match: 1. The germline gives CDR1 ENHRY, CDR2 SYGVKD. The CDR3 spells CAIGLAGGYEQYF. DNA for the CDR3: TGTGCCATCGGACTAGCGGGAGGATACGAGCAGTACTTC.

The chain couples TRBV7-9 to TRBJ1-5; D ambiguous. Germline V gene data show CDR1 as SEHNR and CDR2 as FQNEAQ (reference sequence). The CDR3 extends over 12 amino acids. V was clipped by 4 bases and J by 16 bases, with 17 bases between them. This CDR3 is CASSYDYGRPHF. The CDR3 DNA reads TGTGCCAGCAGCTATGACTACGGTAGACCCCATTTT.

The V and J genes are TRBV29-1 and TRBJ2-1; TRBD2 matches at 16 bases. The CDR3 loop spans 18 amino acids. V was clipped by 7 bases and J by 6 bases; unmatched bases: 15. CDR1 is SQVTM, CDR2 ANQGSEA, per germline. CDR3 DNA: TGCAGCGCGAGAACTTCTGGGACTAGCGGGAGGGCCCCCAATGAGCAGTTCTTC. This gives the protein CSARTSGTSGRAPNEQFF.

This clone was seen a single time. This chain connects TRBV5-1 to TRBJ2-3, with 14 bases identical to TRBD2. V shed 4 bases, J shed 4 bases, and the junction held 5 bases outside the gene matches. From germline, CDR1 is SGHRS and CDR2 YFSETQ. This CDR3 has 16 amino acids. CDR3 nucleotide sequence: TGCGCCAGCAGCGGAGGGACTAGCGGGAGAGCAGATACGCAGTATTTT. Protein: CASSGGTSGRADTQYF. The whole variable domain, filled in from reference TRBV5-1 and TRBJ2-3, reads KAGVTQTPRYLIKTRGQQVTLSCSPISGHRSVSWYQQTPGQGLQFLFEYFSETQRNKGNFPGRFSGRQFSNSRSEMNVSTLELGDSALYLCASSGGTSGRADTQYFGPGTRLTVL.

This clone was counted between two and nine times. This chain uses TRBV5-4 with TRBJ2-2, with 7 bases aligning to TRBD1. CDR1 and CDR2 from the germline V gene are SGHNT and YYREEE (reference sequence). V was pared by 4 bases and J by 6 bases, with 9 bases of the junction left unmatched. The CDR3 length is 15 residues. The CDR3 nucleotides read TGTGCCAGCAGCCCACAGGGGTCGAGGGCCGGGGAGCTGTTTTTT. This translates into CASSPQGSRAGELFF.

The V call is TRBV4-2, the J call TRBJ1-1; no definite D call. The CDR3 loop spans 12 amino acids. Germline V gene sequence: CDR1 LGHNA, CDR2 YNFKEQ. Trimming stripped 3 bases from V and 3 bases from J, with 5 bases between. CDR3 loop: CASSQGDTEAFF. The CDR3 region has the DNA TGTGCCAGCAGCCAGGGAGACACTGAAGCTTTCTTT.

The chain links TRBV12-3 or TRBV12-4 to TRBJ2-7; perhaps TRBD1 as D (6 bases). V was pared by 6 bases and J by 2 bases, with 11 bases between. The length of the CDR3 is 13 residues. CDR3 nucleotide sequence: TGTGCCAGCAGCTTGGACAGTCCCTACGAGCAGTACTTC. This encodes CASSLDSPYEQYF.

J is TRBJ2-4 and V is TRBV10-3; 7 nucleotides line up with TRBD1. Trimming removed 11 bases from V and 4 bases from J; junction bases left unmatched: 5. This CDR3 is built from 12 residues. Germline CDR1 is ENHRY and CDR2 is SYGVKD. In DNA, the CDR3 is TGTGCCGTCGGGACAGCTAAAAACATTCAGTACTTC. Translating gives CAVGTAKNIQYF.

The chain carries TRBV12-3 or TRBV12-4 and TRBJ2-1; TRBD2 is a possible D gene (5 bases). This CDR3 is 12 amino acids long. V lost 7 bases, J lost 12 bases, and 16 bases lay in between. CDR3 sequence: CASISSGTGQFF. As DNA, the CDR3 is TGTGCCAGCATCTCTTCGGGAACGGGGCAGTTCTTC.

This chain joins TRBV9 and TRBJ2-7; TRBD1 might be the D (6 bases). Between the trimmed V and J ends, which lost 4 bases and 5 bases, there was a span of 16 bases. Germline loops: CDR1 SGDLS, CDR2 YYNGEE. The CDR3 consists of 14 residues. CDR3 DNA sequence: TGTGCCAGCAGCCCCCGCCGGTGGGACAACGAGCAGTACTTC. Amino acids: CASSPRRWDNEQYF.